This T cell receptor (beta chain) was obtained from a study of breast tumors, draining lymph nodes, adjacent tissues (TCRdb year 2016). In the study overall: Breast cancer patients provided tumor, adjacent nontumor tissue and axillary lymph nodes, and the study compared the TCR beta repertoires across these three sources. The study was designed to assess the relationships and possible T-cell exchange between tumor, surrounding tissue and draining lymph node repertoires in human breast cancer. The paper as a whole reports these results and caveats: The data were considered consistent with the idea that most tumor T cells come from the lymph node and then expand in tumor tissue. The study presented the conclusion that tumor T cells originate in lymph nodes as consistent with a hypothesis, not as something directly demonstrated. The similarity between tumor and nontumor tissue repertoires was significantly greater in luminal-like breast cancer than in basal-like breast cancer. Tumor T-cell repertoires showed less diversity than lymph node repertoires and more diversity than nontumor tissue repertoires, and tumor T-cell repertoires showed preferential V and J gene usage.

The sample holds many counts of this clonotype. What this receptor recognizes is not known. Per-base quality was not reported, and no clone a single base away is much larger than it. The axillary draining lymph nodes of breast cancer patients were the source of the lymph node samples. This sample was sequenced with an Illumina HiSeq 2000. Multiplex PCR amplification was used to build the TCR beta chain libraries. High-throughput sequencing was used to analyze the amplified TCR beta chain products. TCRdb passed the public sequencing reads through fastp at Q25 and MiXCR, retaining productive beta sequences. Each record represents a unique CDR3 protein, reported with the most common genes and DNA among its rows. The sample table contains nearly 110,000 distinct CDR3 sequences; only one count was recorded for less than 40% of them. The ten largest make up approximately 5.4% of the sample. This receptor was identified in a female donor with breast cancer. Some clones in this sample may be carry-over from other donors' samples. Sequencing was performed on axillary lymph node tissue.

The CDR3 sequence is CASSPLEQGARGGYTF. At the DNA level, the sequence is TGTGCCAGCAGTCCCTTAGAGCAGGGGGCGAGGGGTGGCTACACCTTC. The rearranged chain carries TRBV6-6 and TRBJ1-2; 8 central nucleotides agree with TRBD1. The germline V and J ends show losses of 5 bases and 7 bases respectively, and no gene match explains 15 bases of the junction. CDR1 is given as MNHNY and CDR2 as SVGAGI, both from the germline V gene (reference sequence). The CDR3 starts with the cysteine, ends with the phenylalanine, and has 16 residues. The only DNA kept is the CDR3, 48 bases in frame from the first base.